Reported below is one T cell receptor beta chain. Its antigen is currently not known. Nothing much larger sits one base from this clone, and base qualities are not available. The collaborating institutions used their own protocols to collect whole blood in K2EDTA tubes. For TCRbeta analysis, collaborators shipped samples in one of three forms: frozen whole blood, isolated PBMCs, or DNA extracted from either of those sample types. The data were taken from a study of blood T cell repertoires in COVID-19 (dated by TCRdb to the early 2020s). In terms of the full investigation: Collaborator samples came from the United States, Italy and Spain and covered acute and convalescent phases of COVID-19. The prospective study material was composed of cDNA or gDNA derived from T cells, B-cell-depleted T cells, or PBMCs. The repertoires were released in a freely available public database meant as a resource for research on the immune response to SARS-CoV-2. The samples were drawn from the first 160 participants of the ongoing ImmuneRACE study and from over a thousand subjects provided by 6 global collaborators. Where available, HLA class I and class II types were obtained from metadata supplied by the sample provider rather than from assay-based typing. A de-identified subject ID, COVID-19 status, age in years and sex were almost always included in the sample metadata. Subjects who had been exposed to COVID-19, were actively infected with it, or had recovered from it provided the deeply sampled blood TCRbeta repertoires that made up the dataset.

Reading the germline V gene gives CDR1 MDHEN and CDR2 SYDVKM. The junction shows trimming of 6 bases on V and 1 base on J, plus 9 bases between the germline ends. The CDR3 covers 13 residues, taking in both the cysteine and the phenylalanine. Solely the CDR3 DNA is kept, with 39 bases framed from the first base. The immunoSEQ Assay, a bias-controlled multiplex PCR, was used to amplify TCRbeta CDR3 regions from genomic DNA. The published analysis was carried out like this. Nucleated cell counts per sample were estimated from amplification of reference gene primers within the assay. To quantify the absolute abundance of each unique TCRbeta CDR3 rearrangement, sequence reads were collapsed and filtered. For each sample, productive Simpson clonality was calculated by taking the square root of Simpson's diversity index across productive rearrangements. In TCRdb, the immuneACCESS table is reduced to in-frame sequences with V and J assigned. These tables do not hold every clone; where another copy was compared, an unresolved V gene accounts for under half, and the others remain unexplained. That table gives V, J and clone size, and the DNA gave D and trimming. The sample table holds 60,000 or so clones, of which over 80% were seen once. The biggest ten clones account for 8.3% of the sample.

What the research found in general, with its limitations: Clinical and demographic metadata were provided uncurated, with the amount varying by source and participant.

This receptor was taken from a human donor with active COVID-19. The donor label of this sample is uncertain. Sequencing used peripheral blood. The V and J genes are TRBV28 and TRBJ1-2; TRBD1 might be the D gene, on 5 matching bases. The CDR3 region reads CASRSGLNYGYTF. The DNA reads TGTGCCAGCAGATCAGGGCTTAACTATGGCTACACCTTC.